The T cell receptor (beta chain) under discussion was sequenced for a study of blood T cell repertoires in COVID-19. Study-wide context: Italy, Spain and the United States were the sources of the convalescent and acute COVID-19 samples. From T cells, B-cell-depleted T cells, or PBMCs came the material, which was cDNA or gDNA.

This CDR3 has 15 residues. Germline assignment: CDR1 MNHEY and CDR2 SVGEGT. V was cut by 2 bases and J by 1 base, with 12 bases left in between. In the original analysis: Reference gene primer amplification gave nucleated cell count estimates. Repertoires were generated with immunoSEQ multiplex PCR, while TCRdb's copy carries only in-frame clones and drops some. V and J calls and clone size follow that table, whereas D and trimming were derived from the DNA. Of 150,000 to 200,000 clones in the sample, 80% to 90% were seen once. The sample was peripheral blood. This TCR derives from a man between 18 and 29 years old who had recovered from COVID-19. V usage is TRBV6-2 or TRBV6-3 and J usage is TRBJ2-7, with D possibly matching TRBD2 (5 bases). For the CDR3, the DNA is TGTGCCAGCAGTTACCCCGGGGTGAGTTCCTACGAGCAGTACTTC. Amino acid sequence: CASSYPGVSSYEQYF.